This T cell receptor (beta chain) stems from a study of regulatory T cells in long-lasting Graves disease. Described time point: newly diagnosed GD, antithyroid drugs for less than 3 months. PBMCs provided the RNA from which the TCR library was made. A roughly 8.6-milliliter sample of peripheral blood was drawn into EDTA tubes. Study-level findings and limits: Persistent Graves' patients had lower TCR diversity than newly diagnosed ones. With persistent disease, TRBV28, TRBJ1-2 and TRBJ2-5 were the favored segments.

Many counts were recorded for this clonotype. Its antigen is still unknown. Germline V gives CDR1 GTSNPN, CDR2 SVGIG (reference sequence). V was shortened by 0 bases and J by 6 bases, with 9 bases between the two germline ends. CDR3 length equals 13 residues. In building TCR beta libraries, iRepertoire HTBI primers were used together with Arm-PCR of CDR3 regions. In TCRdb, the multiplex PCR reads were re-called with MiXCR into one record per CDR3 protein. The table lists about 350,000 distinct CDR3 sequences, around 16% of them singletons. These data also featured in a second study, about T cells in Graves' hyperthyroidism and ophthalmopathy.

The sample was peripheral blood mononuclear cells (PBMCs), taken at new diagnosis, from a patient treated with antithyroid drugs. This chain joins TRBV30 and TRBJ1-5; D perhaps matches TRBD1 (5 bases). The receptor was derived from a woman aged 18-29 years with Graves disease. CDR3 DNA sequence: TGTGCCTGGAGTGTTGCCGGGGGTCAGCCCCAGCATTTT. Translating gives CAWSVAGGQPQHF.